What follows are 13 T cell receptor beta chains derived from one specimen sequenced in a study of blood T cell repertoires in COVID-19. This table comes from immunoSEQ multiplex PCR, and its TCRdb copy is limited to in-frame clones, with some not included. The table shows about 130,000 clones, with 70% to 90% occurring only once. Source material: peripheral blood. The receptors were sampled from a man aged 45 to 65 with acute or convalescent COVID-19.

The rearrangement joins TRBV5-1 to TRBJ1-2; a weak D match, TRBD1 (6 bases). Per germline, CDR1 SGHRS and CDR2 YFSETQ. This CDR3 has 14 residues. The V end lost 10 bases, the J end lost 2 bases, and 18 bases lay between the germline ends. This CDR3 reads CASAFTGKNYGYTF. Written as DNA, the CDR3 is TGCGCCTCAGCCTTCACAGGGAAAAACTATGGCTACACCTTC.

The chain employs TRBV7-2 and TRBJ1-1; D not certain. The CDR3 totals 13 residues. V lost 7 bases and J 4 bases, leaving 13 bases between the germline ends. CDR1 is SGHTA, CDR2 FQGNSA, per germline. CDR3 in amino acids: CASTPRESTEAFF. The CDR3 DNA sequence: TGTGCCAGCACCCCACGGGAAAGCACTGAAGCTTTCTTT.

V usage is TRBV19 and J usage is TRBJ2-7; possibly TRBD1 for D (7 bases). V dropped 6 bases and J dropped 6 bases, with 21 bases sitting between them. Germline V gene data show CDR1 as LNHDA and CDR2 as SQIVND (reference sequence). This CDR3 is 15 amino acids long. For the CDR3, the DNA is TGTGCCAGTAGCCCAATGCAGGGGGGCCTCGTCGAGCAGTACTTC. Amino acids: CASSPMQGGLVEQYF.

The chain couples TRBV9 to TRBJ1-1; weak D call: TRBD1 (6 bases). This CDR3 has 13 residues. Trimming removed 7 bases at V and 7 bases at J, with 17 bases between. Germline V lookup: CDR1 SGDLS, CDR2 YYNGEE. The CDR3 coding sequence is TGTGCCAGCTCCGCACTTATCAGGGGTGAAGCTTTCTTT. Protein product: CASSALIRGEAFF.

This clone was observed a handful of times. CDR3 DNA sequence: TGCGCCAGCAGCTCCGGACAGGGGGCAGGAGAGACCCAGTACTTC. As protein: CASSSGQGAGETQYF. This chain connects TRBV5-1 to TRBJ2-5; TRBD1 aligns across 11 bases. CDR1 and CDR2 (germline): SGHRS, YFSETQ. The V gene end was trimmed by 3 bases and the J gene end by 4 bases; junction bases not matched to a gene: 5. The CDR3 is 15 amino acids.

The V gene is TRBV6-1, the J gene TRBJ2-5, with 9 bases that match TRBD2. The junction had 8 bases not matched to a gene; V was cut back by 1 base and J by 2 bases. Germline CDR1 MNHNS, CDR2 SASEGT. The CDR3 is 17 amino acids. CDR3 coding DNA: TGTGCCAGCAGTGAAGTCGGGGGGCTAGCGGGGCAAGAGACCCAGTACTTC. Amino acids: CASSEVGGLAGQETQYF.

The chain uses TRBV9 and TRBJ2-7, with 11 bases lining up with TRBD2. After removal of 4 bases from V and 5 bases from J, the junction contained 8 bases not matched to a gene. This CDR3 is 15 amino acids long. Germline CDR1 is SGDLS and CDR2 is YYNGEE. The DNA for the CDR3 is TGTGCCAGCAGCACCGAGCCGGGACTAGCGGACGAGCAGTACTTC. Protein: CASSTEPGLADEQYF. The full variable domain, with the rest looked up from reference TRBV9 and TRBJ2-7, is DSGVTQTPKHLITATGQRVTLRCSPRSGDLSVYWYQQSLDQGLQFLIQYYNGEERAKGNILERFSAQQFPDLHSELNLSSLELGDSALYFCASSTEPGLADEQYFGPGTRLTVT.

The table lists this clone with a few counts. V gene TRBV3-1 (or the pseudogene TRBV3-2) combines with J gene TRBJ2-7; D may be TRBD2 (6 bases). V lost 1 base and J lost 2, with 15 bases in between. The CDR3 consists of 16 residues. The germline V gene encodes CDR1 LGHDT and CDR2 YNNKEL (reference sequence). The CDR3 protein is CASSQVRRSGPYEQYF. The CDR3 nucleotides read TGTGCCAGCAGCCAAGTGCGTCGGAGCGGGCCCTACGAGCAGTACTTC.

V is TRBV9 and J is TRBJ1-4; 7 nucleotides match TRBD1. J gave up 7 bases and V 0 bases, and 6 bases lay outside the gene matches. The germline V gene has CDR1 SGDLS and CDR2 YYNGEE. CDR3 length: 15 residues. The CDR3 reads CASSVGGGGFEKLFF. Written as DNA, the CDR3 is TGTGCCAGCAGCGTAGGTGGAGGGGGCTTTGAAAAACTGTTTTTT.

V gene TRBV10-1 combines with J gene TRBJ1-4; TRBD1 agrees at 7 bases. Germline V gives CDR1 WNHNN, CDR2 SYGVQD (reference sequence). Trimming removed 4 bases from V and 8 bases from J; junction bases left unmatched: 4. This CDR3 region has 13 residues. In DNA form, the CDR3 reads TGCGCCAGCAGTGTTAACAGGGGCGAAAAACTGTTTTTT. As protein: CASSVNRGEKLFF.

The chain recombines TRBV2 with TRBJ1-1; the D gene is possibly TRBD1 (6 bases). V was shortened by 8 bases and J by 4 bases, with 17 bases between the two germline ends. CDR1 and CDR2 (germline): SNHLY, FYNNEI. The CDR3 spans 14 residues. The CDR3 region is CASGGGREGTEAFF. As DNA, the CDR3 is TGTGCCAGCGGAGGGGGGCGGGAGGGCACTGAAGCTTTCTTT.

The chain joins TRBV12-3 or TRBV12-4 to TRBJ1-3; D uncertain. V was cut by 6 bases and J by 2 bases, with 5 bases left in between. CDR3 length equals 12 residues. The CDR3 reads CASSLPGNTIYF. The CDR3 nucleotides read TGTGCCAGCAGCCTCCCTGGAAACACCATATATTTT.

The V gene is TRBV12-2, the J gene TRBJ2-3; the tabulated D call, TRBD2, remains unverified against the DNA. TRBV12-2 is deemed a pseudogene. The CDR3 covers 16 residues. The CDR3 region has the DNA TGTGCAAGTGGAATAGCGGGAGAGGGCCGCACAGATACGCAGTATTTT. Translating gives CASGIAGEGRTDTQYF.